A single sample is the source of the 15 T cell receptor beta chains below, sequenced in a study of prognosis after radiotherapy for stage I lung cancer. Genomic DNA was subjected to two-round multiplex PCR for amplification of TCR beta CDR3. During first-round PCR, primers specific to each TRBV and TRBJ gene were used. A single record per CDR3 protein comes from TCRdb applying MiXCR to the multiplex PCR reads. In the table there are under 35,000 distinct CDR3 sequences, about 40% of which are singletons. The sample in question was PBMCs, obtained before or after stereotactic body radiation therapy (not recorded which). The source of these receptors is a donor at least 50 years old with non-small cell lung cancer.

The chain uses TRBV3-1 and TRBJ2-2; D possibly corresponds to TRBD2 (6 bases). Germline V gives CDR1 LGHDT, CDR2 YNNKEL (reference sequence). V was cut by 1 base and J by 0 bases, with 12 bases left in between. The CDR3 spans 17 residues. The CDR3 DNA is TGTGCCAGCAGCCAAGTCCAGACTAGTCCGAACACCGGGGAGCTGTTTTTT. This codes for CASSQVQTSPNTGELFF.

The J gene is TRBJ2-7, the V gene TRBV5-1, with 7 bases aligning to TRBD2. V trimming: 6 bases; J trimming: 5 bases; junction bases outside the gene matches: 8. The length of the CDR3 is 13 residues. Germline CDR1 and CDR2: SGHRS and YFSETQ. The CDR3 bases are TGCGCCAGCACGACCGGGGGGAAAAACGAGCAGTACTTC. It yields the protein CASTTGGKNEQYF. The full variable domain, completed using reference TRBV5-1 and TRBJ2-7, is KAGVTQTPRYLIKTRGQQVTLSCSPISGHRSVSWYQQTPGQGLQFLFEYFSETQRNKGNFPGRFSGRQFSNSRSEMNVSTLELGDSALYLCASTTGGKNEQYFGPGTRLTVT.

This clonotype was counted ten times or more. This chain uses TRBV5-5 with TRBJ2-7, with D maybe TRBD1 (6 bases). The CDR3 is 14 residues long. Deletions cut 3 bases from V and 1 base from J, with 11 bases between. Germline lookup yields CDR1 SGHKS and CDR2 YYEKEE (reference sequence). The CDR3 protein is CASSSLGHSYEQYF. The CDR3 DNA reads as TGTGCCAGCAGCTCCCTGGGACATTCCTACGAGCAGTACTTC.

As DNA, the CDR3 is TGTGCCACCAGCAGAGATCAACAGACCGAGCAGTACTTC. Encoded protein: CATSRDQQTEQYF. V is TRBV15 and J is TRBJ2-7, with unresolved D. V was pared by 0 bases and J by 6 bases, with 9 bases between. Germline lookup yields CDR1 LNHNV and CDR2 YYDKDF (reference sequence). The CDR3 is 13 amino acids.

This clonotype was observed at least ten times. The CDR3 protein is CSVEERRGREETQYF. The CDR3 nucleotides read TGCAGCGTTGAAGAGAGAAGGGGGCGGGAAGAGACCCAGTACTTC. The chain is built from TRBV29-1 and TRBJ2-5; TRBD1 matches 7 bases. Germline loops: CDR1 SQVTM, CDR2 ANQGSEA. V dropped 0 bases and J dropped 3; count of bases not matched to a gene: 7. This CDR3 is built from 15 residues.

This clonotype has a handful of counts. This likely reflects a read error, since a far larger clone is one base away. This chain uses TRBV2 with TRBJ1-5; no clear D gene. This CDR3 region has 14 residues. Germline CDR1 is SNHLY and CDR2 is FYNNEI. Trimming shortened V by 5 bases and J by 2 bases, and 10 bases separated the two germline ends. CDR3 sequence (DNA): TGTGCCAGCAGTTGGGGTCTTGGCAATCAGCCCCAGCATTTT. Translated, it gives CASSWGLGNQPQHF. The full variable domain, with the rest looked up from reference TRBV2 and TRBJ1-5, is EPEVTQTPSHQVTQMGQEVILRCVPISNHLYFYWYRQILGQKVEFLVSFYNNEISEKSEIFDDQFSVERPDGSNFTLKIRSTKLEDSAMYFCASSWGLGNQPQHFGDGTRLSIL.

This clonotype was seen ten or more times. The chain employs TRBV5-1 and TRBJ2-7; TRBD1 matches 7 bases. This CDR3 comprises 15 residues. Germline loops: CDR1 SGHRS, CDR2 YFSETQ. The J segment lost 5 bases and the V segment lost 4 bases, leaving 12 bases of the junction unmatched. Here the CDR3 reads CASSPGTARDDEQYF. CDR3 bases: TGCGCCAGCAGCCCCGGGACAGCCCGAGATGACGAGCAGTACTTC.

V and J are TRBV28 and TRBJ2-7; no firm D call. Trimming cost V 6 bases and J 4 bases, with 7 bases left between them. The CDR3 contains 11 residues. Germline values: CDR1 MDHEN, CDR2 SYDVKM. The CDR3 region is CASRDIYEQYF. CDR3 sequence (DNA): TGTGCCAGCAGGGATATTTACGAGCAGTACTTC. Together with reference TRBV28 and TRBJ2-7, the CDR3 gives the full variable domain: DVKVTQSSRYLVKRTGEKVFLECVQDMDHENMFWYRQDPGLGLRLIYFSYDVKMKEKGDIPEGYSVSREKKERFSLILESASTNQTSMYLCASRDIYEQYFGPGTRLTVT.

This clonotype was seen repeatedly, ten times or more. In DNA, the CDR3 is TGTGCCAGCAGTCCTCGGGACATATGGGAGACCCAGTACTTC. Residues: CASSPRDIWETQYF. V gene TRBV6-2 or TRBV6-3 combines with J gene TRBJ2-5; possible D gene TRBD1, 6 bases. V was pared by 5 bases and J by 5 bases, with 15 bases between. There are 14 residues in the CDR3. CDR1 is MNHEY, CDR2 SVGEGT, per germline.

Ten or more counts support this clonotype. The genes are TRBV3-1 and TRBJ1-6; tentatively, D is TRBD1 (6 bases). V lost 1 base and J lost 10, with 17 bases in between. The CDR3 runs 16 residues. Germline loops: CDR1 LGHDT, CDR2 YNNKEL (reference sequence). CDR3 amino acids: CASSQVRQGSGSPLHF. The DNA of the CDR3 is TGTGCCAGCAGCCAAGTTCGGCAGGGGTCGGGATCACCCCTCCACTTT.

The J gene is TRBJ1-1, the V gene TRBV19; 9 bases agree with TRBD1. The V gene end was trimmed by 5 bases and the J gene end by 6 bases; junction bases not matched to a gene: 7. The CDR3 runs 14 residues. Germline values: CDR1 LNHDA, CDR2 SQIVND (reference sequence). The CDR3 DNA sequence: TGTGCCAGTAGTGTGGACAGGGGAAAATCTGAAGCTTTCTTT. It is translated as CASSVDRGKSEAFF.

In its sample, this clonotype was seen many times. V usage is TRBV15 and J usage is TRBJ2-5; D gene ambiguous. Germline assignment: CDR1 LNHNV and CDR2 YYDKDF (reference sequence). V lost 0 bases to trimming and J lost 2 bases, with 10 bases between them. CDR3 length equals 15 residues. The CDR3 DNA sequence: TGTGCCACCAGCAGAGATTTAGGCCCTCAAGAGACCCAGTACTTC. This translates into CATSRDLGPQETQYF. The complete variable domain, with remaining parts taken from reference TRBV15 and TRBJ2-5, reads DAMVIQNPRYQVTQFGKPVTLSCSQTLNHNVMYWYQQKSSQAPKLLFHYYDKDFNNEADTPDNFQSRRPNTSFCFLDIRSPGLGDTAMYLCATSRDLGPQETQYFGPGTRLLVL.

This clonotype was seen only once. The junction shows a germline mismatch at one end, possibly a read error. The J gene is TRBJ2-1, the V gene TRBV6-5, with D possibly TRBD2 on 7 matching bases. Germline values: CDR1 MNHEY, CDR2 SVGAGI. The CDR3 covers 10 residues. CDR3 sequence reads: CASSFRGGAF. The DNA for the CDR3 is TGTGCCAGCAGTTTTAGAGGGGGGGCCTTC.

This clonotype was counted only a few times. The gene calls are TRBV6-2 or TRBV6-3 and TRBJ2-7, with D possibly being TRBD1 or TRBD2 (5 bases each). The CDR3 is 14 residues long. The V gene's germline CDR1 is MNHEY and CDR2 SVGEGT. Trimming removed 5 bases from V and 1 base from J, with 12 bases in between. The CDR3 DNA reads TGTGCCAGCAGTGAAGAGGGGCCATCCTACGAGCAGTACTTC. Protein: CASSEEGPSYEQYF.

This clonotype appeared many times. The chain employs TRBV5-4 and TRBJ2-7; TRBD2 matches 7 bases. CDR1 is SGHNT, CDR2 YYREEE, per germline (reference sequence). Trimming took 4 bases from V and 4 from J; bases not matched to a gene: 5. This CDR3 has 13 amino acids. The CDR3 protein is CASSRGVAYEQYF. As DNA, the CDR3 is TGTGCCAGCAGCCGGGGGGTGGCATACGAGCAGTACTTC.